This passage covers 26 T cell receptor beta chains from one sample sequenced in a study of vaccination and CD4 T cells after COVID-19. Antigen specificity for these receptors is unknown. The treatment was: roughly 10-day PBMC culture with coronavirus spike peptide pools or control peptides (ViraFEST assay). The study sequenced cultured CD4+ T cell DNA using the Oncomine TCR Beta short-read assay. TCRdb analysed the PCR reads with MiXCR anew, one entry per CDR3 protein. The sample lists more than 10,000 distinct CDR3 sequences; about two fifths were seen once. The specimen was CD4+ T cells from blood, cultured in vitro. Receptor source: a human donor who had recovered from COVID-19.

This clonotype is a singleton in its sample. The chain carries TRBV11-2 and TRBJ2-7, with a weak D call TRBD2 (7 bases). Germline V lookup: CDR1 SGHAT, CDR2 FQNNGV. This CDR3 is built from 15 residues. With 2 bases removed from V and 1 base from J, the gap between germline ends came to 12 bases. The CDR3: CASSLMSGTSYEQYF. CDR3 bases: TGTGCCAGCAGCTTAATGAGCGGGACATCCTACGAGCAGTACTTC.

This clonotype was seen more than once but under ten times. This chain joins TRBV11-2 and TRBJ2-3; no firm D call. Trimming stripped 0 bases from V and 2 bases from J, with 12 bases between. This CDR3 contains 16 residues. The germline CDR1 and CDR2 sequences are SGHAT and FQNNGV. The CDR3 sequence: CASSLEGSANTDTQYF. In DNA, the CDR3 is TGTGCCAGCAGCTTAGAAGGGTCAGCGAACACAGATACGCAGTATTTT.

This clonotype showed up just a few times. The chain couples TRBV7-6 to TRBJ1-5; no reliable D call. Germline CDR1 SGHVS, CDR2 FNYEAQ. V shed 5 bases and J shed 10 bases, with 15 bases lying between them. The length of the CDR3 is 13 residues. The CDR3 region has the DNA TGTGCCAGCAGCACTGGGAGTGGAGGCCCCCAGCATTTT. It encodes CASSTGSGGPQHF.

This sequence joins TRBV2 and TRBJ2-7; TRBD2 matches at 11 bases. Trimming cost V 7 bases and J 9 bases; bases outside gene matches: 8. This CDR3 has 13 residues. Germline CDR1 is SNHLY and CDR2 is FYNNEI. This CDR3 is CASTTSGRQGQYF. Written as DNA, the CDR3 is TGTGCCAGCACTACTAGCGGGAGACAAGGGCAGTACTTC.

The chain joins TRBV19 to TRBJ2-7; 8 nucleotides match TRBD2. Trimming at V came to 3 bases and at J to 1 base, leaving 5 bases not matched to a gene. The germline V gene has CDR1 LNHDA and CDR2 SQIVND (reference sequence). The CDR3 is made up of 15 amino acids. CDR3 loop: CASSITSGNSYEQYF. The CDR3 DNA reads TGTGCCAGTAGTATTACTAGCGGCAATTCCTACGAGCAGTACTTC.

The chain combines TRBV6-5 with TRBJ2-5; 7 bases are shared with TRBD1. The CDR3 consists of 15 residues. V trimming: 0 bases; J trimming: 1 base; junction bases outside the gene matches: 2. Germline CDR1 is MNHEY and CDR2 is SVGAGI. This CDR3 is CASSYSAGGQETQYF. CDR3 bases: TGTGCCAGCAGTTACTCGGCAGGGGGCCAAGAGACCCAGTACTTC.

V usage is TRBV3-1 and J usage is TRBJ2-1; 12 bases fit TRBD1. With 5 bases clipped from V and 8 bases from J, the junction kept 13 bases outside the gene matches. The germline V gene encodes CDR1 LGHDT and CDR2 YNNKEL (reference sequence). CDR3 length: 17 residues. CDR3 in DNA: TGTGCCAGCAGCAGGACTCCGGGAGGGACAGGGGGCCATGAGCAGTTCTTC. Amino acids: CASSRTPGGTGGHEQFF.

The rearrangement uses TRBV6-5 and TRBJ1-4; 8 bases match TRBD1. The CDR3 extends over 15 amino acids. Per germline, CDR1 MNHEY and CDR2 SVGAGI. The J segment lost 6 bases and the V segment lost 2 bases, leaving 5 bases of the junction unmatched. CDR3 protein: CASSYGGQVDEKLFF. The CDR3 DNA sequence: TGTGCCAGCAGTTACGGGGGACAGGTGGATGAAAAACTGTTTTTT.

This chain connects TRBV9 to TRBJ2-2, with D possibly TRBD1 on 5 matching bases. The CDR3 contains 13 residues. CDR1 is SGDLS, CDR2 YYNGEE, per germline. V lost 4 bases and J lost 4, with 8 bases in between. The CDR3 is CASSPRVTGELFF. The CDR3 DNA follows: TGTGCCAGCAGCCCCAGGGTCACCGGGGAGCTGTTTTTT.

This clonotype appeared a few times. V usage is TRBV10-2 and J usage is TRBJ1-3, with TRBD1 as a possible D gene (5 bases). V was pared by 0 bases and J by 4 bases, with 7 bases between. Germline values: CDR1 WSHSY, CDR2 SAAADI. The CDR3 covers 14 residues. The CDR3 nucleotides are TGCGCCAGCAGTGAGTCAACAGGCGGAAACACCATATATTTT. This translates into CASSESTGGNTIYF.

This clonotype was seen more than once but under ten times. The chain couples TRBV6-2 or TRBV6-3 to TRBJ1-2; a weak D match, TRBD1 (5 bases). Trimming stripped 6 bases from V and 0 bases from J, with 20 bases between. The CDR3 extends over 17 amino acids. CDR1 and CDR2 from the germline V gene are MNHEY and SVGEGT. For the CDR3, the DNA is TGTGCCAGCAGACCCAGAGGGGCAGATTCAGCTAACTATGGCTACACCTTC. Protein sequence: CASRPRGADSANYGYTF.

Details on this clonotype: No conserved phenylalanine or tryptophan is present at the end of the CDR3, so a read error is the likely explanation. CDR3 protein: CAISEWLSTGAREQYS. The DNA of the CDR3 is TGTGCCATCAGTGAATGGCTATCGACCGGGGCACGCGAGCAGTACTCC. The chain carries TRBV10-3 and TRBJ2-7, with D perhaps being TRBD1 or TRBD2 (5 bases each). CDR1 is ENHRY and CDR2 is SYGVKD in the germline V gene. This CDR3 is 16 amino acids long. The ends were cut back, 3 bases at V and 6 bases at J, with 21 bases in the middle.

The chain has TRBV6-2 or TRBV6-3 and TRBJ2-7; unclear D gene. CDR1 is MNHEY and CDR2 is SVGEGT in the germline V gene. The CDR3 totals 14 residues. The V end was cut by 2 bases, the J end by 0 bases, with 8 bases between. Here the CDR3 reads CASSYSAVSYEQYF. For the CDR3, the DNA is TGTGCCAGCAGTTACAGCGCAGTCTCCTACGAGCAGTACTTC.

V gene TRBV5-3 combines with J gene TRBJ2-3; TRBD1 matches at 8 bases. TRBV5-3 is an ORF; its function is uncertain. The ends lost 8 bases at V and 6 bases at J; junction bases unmatched: 14. This CDR3 spans 15 amino acids. CDR3 in DNA: TGTGCCAGCAGCCTGGTAGGACAGGGAGTTGATACGCAGTATTTT. It codes for CASSLVGQGVDTQYF.

This clonotype was observed a handful of times. This chain links TRBV29-1 with TRBJ1-5, with TRBD1 identical over 10 bases. Germline values: CDR1 SQVTM, CDR2 ANQGSEA. Trimming took 4 bases from V and 6 from J; bases not matched to a gene: 3. The CDR3 has 13 amino acids. CDR3 protein: CSVGRDRGQPQHF. For the CDR3, the DNA is TGCAGCGTTGGTAGGGACAGGGGTCAGCCCCAGCATTTT.

The chain links TRBV6-1 to TRBJ1-3; D might be TRBD1 (5 bases). This CDR3 has 16 amino acids. Germline V CDR1 and CDR2: MNHNS, SASEGT. The germline V and J ends were trimmed by 2 bases and 0 bases, with 11 bases remaining between them. The CDR3 DNA is TGTGCCAGCAGTGAATCAGGGTCCCACTCTGGAAACACCATATATTTT. Its translation is CASSESGSHSGNTIYF.

J is TRBJ1-6 and V is TRBV4-2; 7 bases are shared with TRBD1. Germline CDR1 is LGHNA and CDR2 is YNFKEQ. The CDR3 is made up of 16 amino acids. With 0 bases clipped from V and 6 bases from J, the junction kept 5 bases outside the gene matches. The DNA for the CDR3 is TGTGCCAGCAGCCAAGAGACGGCAGGGGGTAATTCACCCCTCCACTTT. This sequence encodes CASSQETAGGNSPLHF.

By share, this clonotype counts as medium-sized (0.01 to 0.1%). The genes are TRBV10-3 and TRBJ1-2; no clear D. Germline V CDR1 and CDR2: ENHRY, SYGVKD. This CDR3 contains 18 residues. The ends were cut back, 1 base at V and 1 base at J, with 19 bases in the middle. The CDR3 spells CAISEYLQPKPLNYGYTF. The CDR3 nucleotides are TGTGCCATCAGTGAGTACTTGCAGCCCAAACCCCTTAACTATGGCTACACCTTC.

The chain carries TRBV20-1 and TRBJ1-4; TRBD1 matches 9 bases. From germline, CDR1 is DFQATT and CDR2 SNEGSKA (reference sequence). V lost 1 base, J lost 7 bases, and 13 bases stayed unmatched. This CDR3 is 17 amino acids long. The CDR3 nucleotides read TGCAGTGCTAGAGCGGGATTGCCGGGACAGGGAGGTGAAAAACTGTTTTTT. It translates to CSARAGLPGQGGEKLFF.

The chain has TRBV20-1 and TRBJ2-1; 14 bases are a match to TRBD2. Germline V gene lookup returns CDR1 DFQATT and CDR2 SNEGSKA (reference sequence). The trim removed 6 bases at V and 6 bases at J, leaving 7 bases unmatched. The CDR3 covers 15 residues. This chain's CDR3 is CSARTSGRKRNEQFF. DNA of the CDR3: TGCAGTGCAAGGACTAGCGGGAGGAAGCGCAATGAGCAGTTCTTC.

The chain has TRBV6-1 and TRBJ2-5; D may match TRBD1 or TRBD2 (5 bases each). This CDR3 comprises 15 residues. The V end lost 4 bases, the J end lost 4 bases, and 16 bases lay between the germline ends. Germline CDR1 MNHNS, CDR2 SASEGT. This chain's CDR3 is CASSASRTGLETQYF. The DNA for the CDR3 is TGTGCCAGCAGTGCAAGTCGCACAGGACTAGAGACCCAGTACTTC.

The chain uses TRBV11-1 and TRBJ2-7; 8 positions agree with TRBD1. There are 15 residues in the CDR3. V gave up 5 bases and J gave up 0 bases; unmatched junction bases: 6. Germline CDR1 is SGHAT and CDR2 is FQDESV (reference sequence). The CDR3 loop is CASSQGASDSYEQYF. The CDR3 DNA follows: TGTGCCAGCAGCCAGGGGGCTAGCGACTCCTACGAGCAGTACTTC.

CDR3 protein: CASSLLAGYEQYF. The CDR3, as DNA: TGTGCCAGCAGCTTACTCGCCGGCTACGAGCAGTACTTC. V usage is TRBV7-2 and J usage is TRBJ2-7; no firm D call. The CDR3 sequence is 13 residues long. The V gene's germline CDR1 is SGHTA and CDR2 FQGNSA. Trimming removed 2 bases from V and 3 bases from J, with 8 bases in between.

This clonotype was detected only a few times. V gene TRBV7-3 combines with J gene TRBJ2-7; perhaps TRBD1 as D (6 bases). Germline CDR1 SGHTA, CDR2 FQGTGA. This CDR3 region has 14 residues. The V gene lost 5 bases and the J gene lost 5 bases, with 16 bases spanning the gap. The CDR3, as DNA: TGTGCCAGCAGCCTAATGGCCGGGGACAACGAGCAGTACTTC. Residues: CASSLMAGDNEQYF. Variable domain in full (rest from reference TRBV7-3 and TRBJ2-7): GAGVSQTPSNKVTEKGKYVELRCDPISGHTALYWYRQSLGQGPEFLIYFQGTGAADDSGLPNDRFFAVRPEGSVSTLKIQRTERGDSAVYLCASSLMAGDNEQYFGPGTRLTVT.

The J gene is TRBJ2-1, the V gene TRBV10-3, with no clear D. Between the trimmed V and J ends, which lost 2 bases and 0 bases, there was a span of 8 bases. The CDR3 spans 15 residues. CDR1 and CDR2 from the germline V gene are ENHRY and SYGVKD. The CDR3 bases are TGTGCCATCAGTGAGCGGCAGAACTCCTACAATGAGCAGTTCTTC. Its protein is CAISERQNSYNEQFF.

The chain couples TRBV7-2 to TRBJ1-1; D remains unclear. V lost 6 bases and J lost 1, with 6 bases in between. Germline CDR1 is SGHTA and CDR2 is FQGNSA. This CDR3 is built from 12 residues. CDR3 in DNA: TGTGCCAGCAGAAGACAGAACACTGAAGCTTTCTTT. Encoded protein: CASRRQNTEAFF.